This TCR beta chain was recorded in a study of identical twins. In TCRdb, the 5' RACE reads were re-called with MiXCR into one record per CDR3 protein. The table lists 250,000 to 350,000 distinct CDR3 sequences, more than 6.5% of them singletons, with over 2% in the top ten. Trimming left V 3 bases short and J 1 base short, with 14 bases between. From germline, CDR1 is SGHRS and CDR2 YFSETQ. The CDR3 is made up of 16 amino acids. In its sample, this clonotype was seen a few times. The sample was also reused in another study, on yellow fever vaccine responses in identical twins.

Material for sequencing was memory (CD45RO+) T cells sorted from blood. The chain combines TRBV5-1 with TRBJ1-3; unclear D gene. The sequence was collected from a woman younger than 35 in good health. CDR3 nucleotide sequence: TGCGCCAGCAGCTATGACCAACTCTCATCTGGAAACACCATATATTTT. This gives the protein CASSYDQLSSGNTIYF.